This T cell receptor beta chain is from a study of blood T cell repertoires in COVID-19. This clone has a single count. The CDR3 extends over 17 amino acids. The germline V gene has CDR1 PRHDT and CDR2 FYEKMQ (reference sequence). The ends were cut back, 0 bases at V and 1 base at J, with 14 bases in the middle. The repertoire was sequenced with immunoSEQ multiplex PCR; TCRdb's copy has only in-frame clones and lacks some. The sample yields approximately 24,000 clones, around 86% seen once. The specimen sequenced was peripheral blood. The clonotype originates from a man in his fifties or sixties with active COVID-19. This chain connects TRBV13 to TRBJ2-3; weak D call: TRBD1 (6 bases). The CDR3 here is CASSLGVGARGTDTQYF. For the CDR3, the DNA is TGTGCCAGCAGCTTAGGCGTGGGGGCGCGTGGCACAGATACGCAGTATTTT.